Presented here are 17 T cell receptor beta chains from one specimen sequenced in a study of blood T cell repertoires in COVID-19 (dated by TCRdb to 2019 to 2021). The library was produced with the immunoSEQ multiplex PCR assay. TCRdb re-hosts the immuneACCESS table, in-frame sequences only. Its copies lack some clones; in the studies checked, an unresolved V gene accounts for under half of them, and the cause for the rest is not known. This sample lists over 80,000 clones; 86% were detected once. The top ten hold approximately 10% of the sample. The sequenced sample was peripheral blood. Receptors originate from a middle-aged man with acute or convalescent COVID-19.

V and J are TRBV30 and TRBJ1-6; D remains unclear. Germline loops: CDR1 GTSNPN, CDR2 SVGIG (reference sequence). V lost 4 bases and J 9 bases, leaving 16 bases between the germline ends. There are 14 residues in the CDR3. DNA of the CDR3: TGTGCCTGGAACCACGAACTCAGCGGTTCACCCCTCCACTTT. Protein product: CAWNHELSGSPLHF.

The gene calls are TRBV7-3 and TRBJ2-1; no clear D gene. The CDR3 has 12 amino acids. The ends were cut back, 3 bases at V and 10 bases at J, with 10 bases in the middle. Germline assignment: CDR1 SGHTA and CDR2 FQGTGA. The CDR3, as DNA: TGTGCCAGCAGCTTCGGTCCCAACGAGCAGTTCTTC. Translating gives CASSFGPNEQFF.

This clone was detected only a few times. The chain uses TRBV9 and TRBJ2-2, with TRBD2 matching 10 bases. Trimming at V came to 4 bases and at J to 1 base, leaving 7 bases not matched to a gene. The CDR3 is 17 amino acids. The germline CDR1 and CDR2 sequences are SGDLS and YYNGEE. The CDR3 DNA reads TGTGCCAGCAGCACGCCCGGGACTAGCGTGAACACCGGGGAGCTGTTTTTT. Translation: CASSTPGTSVNTGELFF.

V and J are TRBV6-5 and TRBJ2-7; D might be TRBD1 (6 bases). There are 13 residues in the CDR3. CDR1 is MNHEY and CDR2 is SVGAGI in the germline V gene. Trimming removed 5 bases from V and 2 bases from J, with 10 bases in between. The CDR3, as DNA: TGTGCCAGCAGTCCTGGACAGCCCTACGAGCAGTACTTC. Translation: CASSPGQPYEQYF.

This clone came up many times. The J gene is TRBJ2-3, the V gene TRBV21-1; the listed D gene, TRBD1, was not tested against the DNA. TRBV21-1 is noted as a pseudogene. This CDR3 is built from 15 residues. This CDR3 is CASSKMGAARDTQYF. The CDR3 nucleotides read TGTGCCAGCAGCAAAATGGGGGCAGCTAGGGATACGCAGTATTTT.

The V call is TRBV24-1, the J call TRBJ2-7, with TRBD1 matching over 8 bases. Germline V CDR1 and CDR2: KGHDR, SFDVKD. This CDR3 contains 14 residues. V trimming: 4 bases; J trimming: 3 bases; junction bases outside the gene matches: 4. Here the CDR3 reads CATSEGQGLYEQYF. In DNA, the CDR3 is TGTGCCACCAGTGAAGGACAGGGCCTCTACGAGCAGTACTTC.

This clone was observed a single time. The chain joins TRBV27 to TRBJ1-1; D not certain. The CDR3 is 14 residues long. Trimming took off 5 bases at V and 6 bases at J, with 16 bases between the two ends. Per germline, CDR1 MNHEY and CDR2 SMNVEV (reference sequence). The CDR3 region has the DNA TGTGCCAGCAGTCCCTCGGGAAAATGGGCTGAAGCTTTCTTT. It translates to CASSPSGKWAEAFF.

V usage is TRBV27 and J usage is TRBJ1-2, with D perhaps TRBD1 (6 bases). The length of the CDR3 is 16 residues. The germline V gene encodes CDR1 MNHEY and CDR2 SMNVEV (reference sequence). Trimming removed 5 bases from V and 4 bases from J, with 20 bases in between. This CDR3 is CASSAYSGGASYGYTF. CDR3 in DNA: TGTGCCAGCAGTGCCTATTCTGGGGGCGCGAGCTATGGCTACACCTTC.

This clone was seen a single time. The V and J genes are TRBV7-9 and TRBJ2-1; possibly TRBD1 for D (6 bases). Trimming took 5 bases from V and 11 from J, leaving 10 bases between them. The CDR3 has 11 residues. The germline V gene encodes CDR1 SEHNR and CDR2 FQNEAQ (reference sequence). The CDR3 DNA sequence: TGTGCCAGCAGCCAGGACAGAAAGCAGTTCTTC. Translating it yields CASSQDRKQFF.

The V and J genes are TRBV21-1 and TRBJ2-1; TRBD2, the table's D call, was not compared with the DNA. TRBV21-1 is a pseudogene segment. The CDR3 is made up of 19 amino acids. The DNA for the CDR3 is TGTGCCCTTCGCGGGGGACTAGCGGGAGTTTCTGCCCTGTACAATGAGCAGTTCTTC. Translation: CALRGGLAGVSALYNEQFF.

The rearrangement links TRBV15 to TRBJ1-1; no reliable D call. The CDR3 is 14 residues long. Trimming pared 3 bases from V and 4 bases from J, leaving 12 bases between. The germline V gene encodes CDR1 LNHNV and CDR2 YYDKDF (reference sequence). The CDR3 region is CATSRGGALTEAFF. The CDR3 bases are TGTGCCACCAGCAGGGGAGGAGCGCTCACTGAAGCTTTCTTT.

DNA of the CDR3: TGTGCCAGCAGCCAAGATGGTGGGACTAACAATGAGCAGTTCTTC. It is translated as CASSQDGGTNNEQFF. This chain joins TRBV4-2 and TRBJ2-1; 7 bases map to TRBD2. J lost 5 bases, V lost 0 bases, and 4 bases had no gene match. Germline V gene sequence: CDR1 LGHNA, CDR2 YNFKEQ. CDR3 length: 15 amino acids.

The genes are TRBV30 and TRBJ1-3; the D gene is possibly TRBD1 (6 bases). This CDR3 is built from 19 residues. Trimming removed 0 bases at V and 0 bases at J, with 21 bases between. Germline CDR1 is GTSNPN and CDR2 is SVGIG (reference sequence). CDR3 residues: CAWSVRIGGQGSSGNTIYF. The CDR3 nucleotides are TGTGCCTGGAGTGTACGGATCGGGGGGCAGGGGTCCTCTGGAAACACCATATATTTT.

The chain couples TRBV2 to TRBJ2-1; 15 bases match TRBD2. With 7 bases clipped from V and 5 bases from J, the junction kept 9 bases outside the gene matches. CDR3 length equals 17 residues. CDR1 and CDR2 (germline): SNHLY, FYNNEI. The DNA of the CDR3 is TGTGCCAGCACCTCAGGACTAGCGGGAGGGCCTGACAATGAGCAGTTCTTC. Encoded protein: CASTSGLAGGPDNEQFF.

This sequence joins TRBV5-1 and TRBJ2-3, with 8 bases matching TRBD2. V lost 4 bases, J lost 5 bases, and 12 bases stayed unmatched. The CDR3 consists of 16 residues. CDR1 is SGHRS, CDR2 YFSETQ, per germline. The CDR3, as DNA: TGCGCCAGCAGCCCCGCGGGGGGAGGGCATCAAGATACGCAGTATTTT. Its translation is CASSPAGGGHQDTQYF.

This rearrangement joins TRBV2 to TRBJ2-7; unclear D gene. CDR1 and CDR2 (germline): SNHLY, FYNNEI. This CDR3 is built from 11 residues. The V end was cut by 5 bases, the J end by 7 bases, with 9 bases between. CDR3 nucleotide sequence: TGTGCCAGCAGTCTATCGGTAGAGCAGTACTTC. It codes for CASSLSVEQYF.

The chain has TRBV5-1 and TRBJ2-1; tentative D call: TRBD1 (6 bases). Germline-derived CDR1 and CDR2 are SGHRS and YFSETQ. The ends were cut back, 2 bases at V and 9 bases at J, with 15 bases in the middle. The CDR3 runs to 14 residues. The CDR3 here is CASSLQGSRGEQFF. As DNA, the CDR3 is TGCGCCAGCAGCTTACAGGGTTCTAGAGGTGAGCAGTTCTTC.